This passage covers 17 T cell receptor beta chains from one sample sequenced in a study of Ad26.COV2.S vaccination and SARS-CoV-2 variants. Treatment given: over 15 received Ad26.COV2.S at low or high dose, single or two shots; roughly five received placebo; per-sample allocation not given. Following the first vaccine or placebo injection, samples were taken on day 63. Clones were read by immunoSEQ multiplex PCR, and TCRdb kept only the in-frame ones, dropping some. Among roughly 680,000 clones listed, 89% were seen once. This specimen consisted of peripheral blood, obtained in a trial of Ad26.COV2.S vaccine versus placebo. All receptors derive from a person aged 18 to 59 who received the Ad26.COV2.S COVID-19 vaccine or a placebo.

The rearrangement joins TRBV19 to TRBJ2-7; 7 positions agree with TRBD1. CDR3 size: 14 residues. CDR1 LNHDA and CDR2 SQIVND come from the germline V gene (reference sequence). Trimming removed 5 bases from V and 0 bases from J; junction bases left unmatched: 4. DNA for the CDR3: TGTGCCAGTAGTGTTAACAGGGGCTCCTACGAGCAGTACTTC. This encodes CASSVNRGSYEQYF.

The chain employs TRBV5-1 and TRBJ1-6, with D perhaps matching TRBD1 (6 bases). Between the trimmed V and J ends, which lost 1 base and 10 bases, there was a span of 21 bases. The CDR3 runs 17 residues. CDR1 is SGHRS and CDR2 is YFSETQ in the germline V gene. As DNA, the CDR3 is TGCGCCAGCAGCTTGTCCGGGGGAGGGGGTTTTGAATCACCCCTCCACTTT. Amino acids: CASSLSGGGGFESPLHF.

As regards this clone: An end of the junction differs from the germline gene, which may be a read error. The DNA of the CDR3 is TGTGCCAGCAGCCAAGATGGTTACAGGGTGAAGACTGAAGCTTTCTTT. Translation: CASSQDGYRVKTEAFF. The V and J genes are TRBV3-1 (or the pseudogene TRBV3-2) and TRBJ1-1; D is possibly TRBD1 (6 bases). Germline CDR1 is LGHDT and CDR2 is YNNKEL (reference sequence). The CDR3 length is 16 residues.

The CDR3 sequence is CASSTRDRPSYEQYF. CDR3 coding DNA: TGTGCCAGTAGTACCCGGGACAGGCCTTCCTACGAGCAGTACTTC. V is TRBV19 and J is TRBJ2-7; the match to TRBD1 covers 8 bases. The junction had 6 bases not matched to a gene; V was cut back by 4 bases and J by 1 base. Germline V gives CDR1 LNHDA, CDR2 SQIVND (reference sequence). The CDR3 has 15 residues.

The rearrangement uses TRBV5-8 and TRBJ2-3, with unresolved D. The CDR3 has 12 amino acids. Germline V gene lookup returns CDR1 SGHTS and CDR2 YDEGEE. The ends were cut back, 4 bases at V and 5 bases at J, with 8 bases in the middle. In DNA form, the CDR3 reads TGTGCCAGCAGCATTCAGGTAGATACGCAGTATTTT. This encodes CASSIQVDTQYF.

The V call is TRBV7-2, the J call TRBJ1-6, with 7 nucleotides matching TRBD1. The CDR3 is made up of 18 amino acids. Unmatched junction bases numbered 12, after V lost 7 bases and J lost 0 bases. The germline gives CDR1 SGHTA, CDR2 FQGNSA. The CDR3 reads CASNLRTGRSSYNSPLHF. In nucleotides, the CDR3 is TGTGCCAGCAACCTAAGGACAGGTCGGAGCTCCTATAATTCACCCCTCCACTTT.

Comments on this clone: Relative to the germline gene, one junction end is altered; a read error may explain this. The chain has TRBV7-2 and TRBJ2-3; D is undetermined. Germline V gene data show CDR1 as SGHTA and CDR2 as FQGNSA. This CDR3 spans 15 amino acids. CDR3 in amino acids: CVSSLVGPATDTQYF. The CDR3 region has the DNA TGTGTCAGCAGCTTAGTCGGTCCCGCCACAGATACGCAGTATTTT.

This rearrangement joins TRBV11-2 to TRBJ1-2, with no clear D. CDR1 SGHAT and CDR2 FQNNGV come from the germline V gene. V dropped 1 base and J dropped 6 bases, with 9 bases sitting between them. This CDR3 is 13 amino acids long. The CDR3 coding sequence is TGTGCCAGCAGCTTAGGCCCCTCCAATGGCTACACCTTC. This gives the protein CASSLGPSNGYTF.

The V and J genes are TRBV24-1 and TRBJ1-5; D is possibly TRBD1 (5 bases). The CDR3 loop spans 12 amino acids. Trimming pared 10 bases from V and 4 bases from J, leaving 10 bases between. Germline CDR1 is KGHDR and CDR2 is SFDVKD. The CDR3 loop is CATGGGNQPQHF. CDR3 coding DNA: TGTGCCACTGGGGGGGGTAATCAGCCCCAGCATTTT.

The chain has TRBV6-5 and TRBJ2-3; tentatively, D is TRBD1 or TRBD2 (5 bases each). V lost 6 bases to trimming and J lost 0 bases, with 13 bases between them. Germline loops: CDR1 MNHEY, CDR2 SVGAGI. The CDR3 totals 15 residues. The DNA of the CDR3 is TGTGCCAGCAGGACCGGGACGATCAGCACAGATACGCAGTATTTT. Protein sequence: CASRTGTISTDTQYF.

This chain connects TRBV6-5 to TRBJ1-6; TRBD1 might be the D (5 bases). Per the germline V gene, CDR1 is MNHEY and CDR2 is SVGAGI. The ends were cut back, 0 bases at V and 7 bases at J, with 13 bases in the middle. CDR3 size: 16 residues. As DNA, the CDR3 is TGTGCCAGCAGTTACTCGAGACAGCCGAGCAATTCACCCCTCCACTTT. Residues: CASSYSRQPSNSPLHF.

CDR3 nucleotides: TGTGCCAGCAGACCGACCGGATTAGAGACCCAGTACTTC. It translates to CASRPTGLETQYF. The genes are TRBV6-5 and TRBJ2-5; unclear D gene. The V end was cut by 6 bases, the J end by 4 bases, with 12 bases between. Germline CDR1 MNHEY, CDR2 SVGAGI. The CDR3 covers 13 residues.

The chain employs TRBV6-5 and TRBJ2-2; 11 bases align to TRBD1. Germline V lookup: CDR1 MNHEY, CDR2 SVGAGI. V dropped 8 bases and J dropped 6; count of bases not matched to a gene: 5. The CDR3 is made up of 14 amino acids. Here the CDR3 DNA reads TGTGCCAGCCGGGGGACAGGGGGGCCCGGGGAGCTGTTTTTT. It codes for CASRGTGGPGELFF.

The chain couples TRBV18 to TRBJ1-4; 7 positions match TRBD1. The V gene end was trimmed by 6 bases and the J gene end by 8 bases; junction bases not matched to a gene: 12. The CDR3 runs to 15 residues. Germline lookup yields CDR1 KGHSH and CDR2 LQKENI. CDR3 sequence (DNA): TGTGCCAGCTCCCAATCGACAGGGACCTACGAAAAACTGTTTTTT. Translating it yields CASSQSTGTYEKLFF.

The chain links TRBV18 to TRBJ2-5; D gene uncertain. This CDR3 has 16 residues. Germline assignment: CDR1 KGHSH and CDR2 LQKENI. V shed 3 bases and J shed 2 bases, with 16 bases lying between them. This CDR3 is CASSPVRATFQETQYF. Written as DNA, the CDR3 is TGTGCCAGCTCACCTGTCCGGGCCACATTTCAAGAGACCCAGTACTTC.

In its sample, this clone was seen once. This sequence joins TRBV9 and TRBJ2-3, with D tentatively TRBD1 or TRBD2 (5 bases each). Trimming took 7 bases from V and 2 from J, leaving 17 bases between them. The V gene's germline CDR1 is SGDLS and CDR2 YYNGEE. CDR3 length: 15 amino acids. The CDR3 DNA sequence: TGTGCCAGCTGCCTTTCCGGGACCAACACAGATACGCAGTATTTT. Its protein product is CASCLSGTNTDTQYF.

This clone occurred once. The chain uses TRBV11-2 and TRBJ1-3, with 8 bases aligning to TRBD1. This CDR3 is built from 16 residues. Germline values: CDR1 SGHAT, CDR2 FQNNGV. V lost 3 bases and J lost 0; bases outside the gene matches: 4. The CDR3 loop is CASSFRGQASGNTIYF. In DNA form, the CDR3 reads TGTGCCAGCAGCTTTCGGGGACAGGCCTCTGGAAACACCATATATTTT.